What follows are 20 T cell receptor beta chains derived from one specimen sequenced in a study of CD8 T cells in ankylosing spondylitis. TCRdb called the 5' RACE reads again in MiXCR, with one record for every CDR3 protein. This sample carries around 130,000 distinct CDR3 sequences, 6.5% to 9% of them seen once, and the ten largest clones take 12%. What was sequenced was blood, either unsorted or a sorted T cell fraction (not recorded which). The receptors originated from a male donor with ankylosing spondylitis or in good health (not recorded which).

This clonotype was detected many times. The genes are TRBV27 and TRBJ1-5; perhaps TRBD1 as D (5 bases). Between the trimmed V and J ends, which lost 1 base and 3 bases, there was a span of 10 bases. This CDR3 has 15 residues. The germline V gene has CDR1 MNHEY and CDR2 SMNVEV (reference sequence). The CDR3 reads CASSLYSGINQPQHF. The CDR3, as DNA: TGTGCCAGCAGTTTATATTCAGGGATCAATCAGCCCCAGCATTTT.

The V call is TRBV20-1, the J call TRBJ1-2, with D perhaps matching TRBD1 (6 bases). The CDR3 extends over 13 amino acids. Germline CDR1 is DFQATT and CDR2 is SNEGSKA (reference sequence). V was shortened by 8 bases and J by 2 bases, with 15 bases between the two germline ends. CDR3 residues: CSTRGGSNYGYTF. The CDR3 DNA reads as TGCAGTACCAGAGGGGGGTCAAACTATGGCTACACCTTC.

This clonotype was counted many times. V and J are TRBV5-5 and TRBJ1-1, with 12 bases aligning to TRBD1. The V segment lost 0 bases and the J segment 11 bases; nucleotides outside the gene matches: 8. The CDR3 has 15 residues. Per the germline V gene, CDR1 is SGHKS and CDR2 is YYEKEE (reference sequence). The CDR3 nucleotides are TGTGCCAGCAGCTTGGGGGGGACAGGGGGCGCAAGGGCTTTCTTT. This codes for CASSLGGTGGARAFF.

This clonotype came up many times. The chain combines TRBV29-1 with TRBJ2-1; D call uncertain. From germline, CDR1 is SQVTM and CDR2 ANQGSEA. The germline V and J ends were trimmed by 7 bases and 7 bases, with 14 bases remaining between them. The CDR3 runs 12 residues. The CDR3 spells CSDLGLLNEQFF. The CDR3 DNA reads TGCAGCGATCTGGGCCTGCTGAATGAGCAGTTCTTC.

The sample holds many counts of this clonotype. The chain recombines TRBV29-1 with TRBJ1-1, with unresolved D. The CDR3 spans 13 residues. Germline values: CDR1 SQVTM, CDR2 ANQGSEA. Trimming cost V 3 bases and J 6 bases, with 14 bases left between them. DNA of the CDR3: TGCAGCGTTGAGGTGGGGTCGTTGGCTGAAGCTTTCTTT. Translated, it gives CSVEVGSLAEAFF.

This clonotype has a count of ten or more. This chain uses TRBV6-5 with TRBJ1-2; 7 bases are a match to TRBD1. CDR3 length: 15 residues. V lost 5 bases, J lost 0 bases, and 6 bases stayed unmatched. Germline V CDR1 and CDR2: MNHEY, SVGAGI. The CDR3 protein is CASSHRGLANYGYTF. The CDR3 DNA follows: TGTGCCAGCAGTCACAGGGGCCTAGCTAACTATGGCTACACCTTC.

Ten or more counts support this clonotype. The chain uses TRBV5-1 and TRBJ2-1; 7 nucleotides agree with TRBD2. This CDR3 is 16 amino acids long. Looked up from germline, CDR1 is SGHRS and CDR2 is YFSETQ. V dropped 1 base and J dropped 7; count of bases not matched to a gene: 11. The CDR3 spells CASSLNGLAVMNEQFF. The CDR3 nucleotides read TGCGCCAGCAGCTTGAACGGCCTAGCGGTGATGAATGAGCAGTTCTTC.

This clonotype has ten or more counts. V usage is TRBV29-1 and J usage is TRBJ2-3, with 7 bases aligning to TRBD2. CDR3 length: 14 residues. CDR1 SQVTM and CDR2 ANQGSEA come from the germline V gene. V lost 6 bases, J lost 5 bases, and 11 bases stayed unmatched. The CDR3 sequence is CSVGQGTTLDTQYF. DNA for the CDR3: TGCAGCGTAGGCCAAGGGACTACCCTAGATACGCAGTATTTT.

This clonotype was observed many times. The V and J genes are TRBV2 and TRBJ2-7; the D is unclear. In germline, CDR1 is SNHLY, CDR2 FYNNEI. The CDR3 extends over 13 amino acids. V lost 5 bases and J 2 bases, leaving 10 bases between the germline ends. Here the CDR3 DNA reads TGTGCCAGCAGTTACGGGCCCACCTACGAGCAGTACTTC. It is translated as CASSYGPTYEQYF.

This clonotype has ten or more counts. V and J are TRBV5-1 and TRBJ2-7, with D perhaps TRBD1 (6 bases). Trimming took off 4 bases at V and 2 bases at J, with 22 bases between the two ends. This CDR3 contains 17 residues. Looked up from germline, CDR1 is SGHRS and CDR2 is YFSETQ. CDR3 in amino acids: CASSADILRGIAYEQYF. The CDR3, as DNA: TGCGCCAGCAGCGCGGATATACTGAGGGGGATTGCCTACGAGCAGTACTTC.

There are many counts of this clonotype. The rearrangement links TRBV7-9 to TRBJ2-1; the D is unclear. The germline CDR1 and CDR2 sequences are SEHNR and FQNEAQ (reference sequence). This CDR3 comprises 14 residues. V dropped 4 bases and J dropped 5 bases, with 12 bases sitting between them. This CDR3 reads CASSSYTENNEQFF. In DNA form, the CDR3 reads TGTGCCAGCAGCTCCTATACCGAGAACAATGAGCAGTTCTTC.

This clonotype was counted many times. V is TRBV29-1 and J is TRBJ2-1; 11 bases map to TRBD2. The germline gives CDR1 SQVTM, CDR2 ANQGSEA. The CDR3 loop spans 17 amino acids. The junction had 15 bases not matched to a gene; V was cut back by 7 bases and J by 4 bases. DNA of the CDR3: TGCAGCGCCCTCCCCCGACTAGCGGGGACCCTATACAATGAGCAGTTCTTC. Its protein is CSALPRLAGTLYNEQFF.

The table lists this clonotype with many counts. The V gene is TRBV20-1, the J gene TRBJ2-7, with 12 bases lining up with TRBD2. V shed 1 base, J shed 5 bases, and the junction held 0 bases outside the gene matches. CDR3 size: 13 residues. CDR1 DFQATT and CDR2 SNEGSKA come from the germline V gene (reference sequence). CDR3 in amino acids: CSARASGRDEQYF. The CDR3 nucleotides are TGCAGTGCTAGAGCTAGCGGGAGGGACGAGCAGTACTTC.

Concerning this clonotype itself: Mismatch with germline at one junction end may stem from a read error. The rearrangement joins TRBV5-1 to TRBJ1-5; D might be TRBD1 (6 bases). Germline CDR1 reads SGHRS; CDR2 reads YFSETQ. There are 14 residues in the CDR3. The chain's CDR3 is CATSPQGTNQPQHF. The CDR3 DNA follows: TGCGCCACCAGCCCCCAGGGGACCAATCAGCCCCAGCATTTT.

This sequence joins TRBV7-2 and TRBJ2-4; 7 nucleotides align to TRBD1. V shed 4 bases and J 9 bases; nucleotides not matched to a gene: 15. The CDR3 totals 16 residues. CDR1 is SGHTA and CDR2 is FQGNSA in the germline V gene. CDR3 DNA sequence: TGTGCCAGCAGCTCCTTCCCAGGGGGAGAGGGGGTCATTCAGTACTTC. Residues: CASSSFPGGEGVIQYF.

This clonotype came up many times. The chain recombines TRBV7-8 with TRBJ2-7; D is unresolved. This CDR3 spans 15 amino acids. V lost 4 bases, J lost 1 base, and 14 bases lay in between. Germline CDR1 is SGHVS and CDR2 is FQNEAQ. This CDR3 is CASSSHPSGSYEQYF. DNA of the CDR3: TGTGCCAGCAGCTCCCACCCTTCCGGGTCCTACGAGCAGTACTTC. The full variable domain, with the rest looked up from reference TRBV7-8 and TRBJ2-7, is GAGVSQSPRYKVAKRGQDVALRCDPISGHVSLFWYQQALGQGPEFLTYFQNEAQLDKSGLPSDRFFAERPEGSVSTLKIQRTQQEDSAVYLCASSSHPSGSYEQYFGPGTRLTVT.

This clonotype was observed at least ten times. Here the CDR3 DNA reads TGTGCCAGCAGCTTGGGGGTCGGACTCGAAGAGACCCAGTACTTC. Its protein product is CASSLGVGLEETQYF. V gene TRBV11-3 combines with J gene TRBJ2-5; the D gene could be TRBD1 or TRBD2 (5 bases each). V lost 3 bases and J 3 bases, leaving 14 bases between the germline ends. There are 15 residues in the CDR3. Germline CDR1 reads SGHNT; CDR2 reads YENEEA.

The table lists this clonotype with many counts. The chain recombines TRBV29-1 with TRBJ2-6, with D perhaps assigned TRBD1 or TRBD2 (5 bases each). The CDR3 sequence is 13 residues long. V was pared by 0 bases and J by 11 bases, with 11 bases between. Germline CDR1 and CDR2: SQVTM and ANQGSEA. The CDR3 nucleotides read TGCAGCGTTGAAGAGGAGCAGGGAGACGTCCTGACTTTC. Amino acid sequence: CSVEEEQGDVLTF.

This clonotype was counted at least ten times. The V gene is TRBV5-6, the J gene TRBJ2-7; 8 nucleotides align to TRBD1. The CDR3 extends over 15 amino acids. Germline V gene lookup returns CDR1 SGHDT and CDR2 YYEEEE. The ends lost 3 bases at V and 0 bases at J; junction bases unmatched: 5. In DNA, the CDR3 is TGTGCCAGCAGCTCGACCGGACAGGGCTCCTACGAGCAGTACTTC. Amino acids: CASSSTGQGSYEQYF.

The V gene is TRBV7-9, the J gene TRBJ1-2, with a possible D match to TRBD1 (6 bases). The germline V gene has CDR1 SEHNR and CDR2 FQNEAQ (reference sequence). The CDR3 consists of 13 residues. The V end lost 7 bases, the J end lost 8 bases, and 17 bases lay between the germline ends. CDR3 bases: TGTGCCAGCACCCCTGTGGGGGGCGACGGCTACACCTTC. It translates to CASTPVGGDGYTF. The full variable domain, its missing parts supplied by reference TRBV7-9 and TRBJ1-2, is DTGVSQNPRHKITKRGQNVTFRCDPISEHNRLYWYRQTLGQGPEFLTYFQNEAQLEKSRLLSDRFSAERPKGSFSTLEIQRTEQGDSAMYLCASTPVGGDGYTFGSGTRLTVV.